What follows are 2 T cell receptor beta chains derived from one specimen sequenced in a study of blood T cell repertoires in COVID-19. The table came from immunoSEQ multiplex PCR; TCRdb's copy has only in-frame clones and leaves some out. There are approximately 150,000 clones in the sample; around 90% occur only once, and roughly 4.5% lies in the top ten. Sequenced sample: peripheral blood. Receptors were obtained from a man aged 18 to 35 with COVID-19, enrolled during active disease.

The CDR3 region has the DNA TGTGCCAGCAGTGATCCGGGAGCGAGGACAGATACGCAGTATTTT. It is translated as CASSDPGARTDTQYF. The chain employs TRBV6-1 and TRBJ2-3, with D maybe TRBD2 (6 bases). The CDR3 has 15 amino acids. Germline CDR1 and CDR2: MNHNS and SASEGT. The V and J ends lost 3 bases and 3 bases respectively, with 13 bases between them.

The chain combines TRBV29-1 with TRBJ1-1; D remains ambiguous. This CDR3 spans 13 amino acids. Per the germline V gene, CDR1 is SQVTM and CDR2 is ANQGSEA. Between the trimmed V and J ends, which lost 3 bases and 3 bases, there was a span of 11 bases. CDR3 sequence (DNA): TGCAGCGTTGACACGCGGCCCCACACTGAAGCTTTCTTT. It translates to CSVDTRPHTEAFF.